Sequencing of this T cell receptor beta chain was carried out in a study of cytomegalovirus exposure and HLA in healthy donors. Study in general: Within an early data release were 80 million to 90 million unique TCRs drawn from HLA-typed donors.

This clone appeared a single time. Its antigen remains unidentified. PCR used 60 Vbeta primers and 13 Jbeta primers. Data came from immunoSEQ multiplex PCR; TCRdb stores just in-frame clones and leaves some out. The sample contains under 70,000 clones, just over 85% of which appear only once. The CDR3 consists of 14 residues. Germline CDR1 is SNHLY and CDR2 is FYNNEI. J gave up 5 bases and V 2 bases, and 5 bases lay outside the gene matches. Findings and caveats of the study: Diagnosis of cytomegalovirus status made by the classifier reportedly showed high specificity and sensitivity. Most TCR sequences were seen very rarely across donors, but some public TCRs occurred in many.

Input material: PBMCs. This chain joins TRBV2 and TRBJ2-5; TRBD2 matches at 7 bases. The clonotype was recovered from a woman aged 25 to 45 in good health and CMV-seronegative. The CDR3 here is CASSEMGGVETQYF. The CDR3 DNA follows: TGTGCCAGCAGTGAAATGGGAGGGGTGGAGACCCAGTACTTC.